What follows describes a single T cell receptor beta chain. In the PCR, 60 Vbeta and 13 Jbeta primers were used. Assay used: immunoSEQ multiplex PCR; TCRdb lists only in-frame clones, some missing. The sample carries about 130,000 clones, roughly 85% recorded once. The data are from a study of cytomegalovirus exposure and HLA in healthy donors. With V trimmed by 2 bases and J by 9 bases, 5 bases remained unmatched. The germline V gene encodes CDR1 SEHNR and CDR2 FQNEAQ (reference sequence). This CDR3 region has 15 residues. The receptor was isolated from a woman aged 25 to 45 in good health and CMV-seropositive. Sequenced: PBMCs. The chain uses TRBV7-9 and TRBJ2-1; 12 positions match TRBD1. CDR3 sequence (DNA): TGTGCCAGCAGCTTACTGGGACAGGGGGCTGTTGAGCAGTTCTTC. Its translation is CASSLLGQGAVEQFF.